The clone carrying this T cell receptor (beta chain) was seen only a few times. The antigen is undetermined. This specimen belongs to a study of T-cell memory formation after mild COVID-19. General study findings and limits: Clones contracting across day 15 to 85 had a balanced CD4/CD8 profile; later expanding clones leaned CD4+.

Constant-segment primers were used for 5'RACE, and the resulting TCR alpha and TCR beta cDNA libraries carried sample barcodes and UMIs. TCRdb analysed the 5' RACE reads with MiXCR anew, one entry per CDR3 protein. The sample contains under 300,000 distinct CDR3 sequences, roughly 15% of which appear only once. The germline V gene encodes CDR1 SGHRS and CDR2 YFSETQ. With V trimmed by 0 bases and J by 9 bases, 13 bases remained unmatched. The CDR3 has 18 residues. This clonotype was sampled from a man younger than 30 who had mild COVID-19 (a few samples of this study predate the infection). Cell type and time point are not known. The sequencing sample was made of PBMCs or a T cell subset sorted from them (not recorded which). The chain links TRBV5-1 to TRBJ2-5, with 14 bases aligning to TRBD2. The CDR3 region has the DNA TGCGCCAGCAGCTTGGAGGCCCGGACTAGCGGGGGGAAGAGGTCCCAGTACTTC. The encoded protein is CASSLEARTSGGKRSQYF.